The entry below gives a single T cell receptor (beta chain) sequence along with its context. Original handling: Amplifying reference gene primers gave estimates of nucleated cell counts. Profiled with immunoSEQ multiplex PCR; TCRdb holds only in-frame clones, not every one. V and J calls and clone size are those listed in that table; D and trimming were worked out from the DNA. In the table there are 250,000 to 300,000 clones, 70% to 90% of which are singletons. The CDR3 loop spans 18 amino acids. CDR1 and CDR2 (germline): SGHAT, FQNNGV. With 4 bases clipped from V and 1 base from J, the junction kept 11 bases outside the gene matches. The data were obtained in a study of blood T cell repertoires in COVID-19. Study details: Sites across the United States, Italy and Spain contributed samples from acute and convalescent COVID-19.

Those enrolled in Seattle joined during active infection and were followed longitudinally afterward. This receptor was identified in a woman aged 50 to 60 with COVID-19, enrolled during active disease. The V gene is TRBV11-2, the J gene TRBJ1-4; 8 bases agree with TRBD1. Sequencing was performed on peripheral blood. DNA of the CDR3: TGTGCCAGCAGCTCGGGACGGGTGACAGGGGTAACTAATGAAAAACTGTTTTTT. It yields the protein CASSSGRVTGVTNEKLFF.